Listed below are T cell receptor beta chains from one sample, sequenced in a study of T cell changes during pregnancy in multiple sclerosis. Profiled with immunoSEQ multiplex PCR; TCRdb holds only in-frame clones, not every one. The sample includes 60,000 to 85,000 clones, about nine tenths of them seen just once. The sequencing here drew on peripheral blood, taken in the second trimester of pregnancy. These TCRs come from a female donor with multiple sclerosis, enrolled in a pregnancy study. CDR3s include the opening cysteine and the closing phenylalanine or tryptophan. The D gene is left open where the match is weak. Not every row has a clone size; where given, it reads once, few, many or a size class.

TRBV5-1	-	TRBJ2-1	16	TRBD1	CASSQVTGSSYNEQFF	TGCGCCAGCAGCCAGGTGACAGGGAGCTCCTACAATGAGCAGTTCTTC
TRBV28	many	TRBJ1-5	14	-	CASSAGHSNQPQHF	TGTGCCAGCAGCGCGGGGCATAGCAATCAGCCCCAGCATTTT
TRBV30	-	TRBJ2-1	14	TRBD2	CARSISGGANEQFF	TGTGCCCGGAGTATTAGCGGGGGGGCCAATGAGCAGTTCTTC
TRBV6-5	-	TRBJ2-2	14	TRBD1	CASTGTGNTGELFF	TGTGCCAGCACCGGGACAGGGAACACCGGGGAGCTGTTTTTT
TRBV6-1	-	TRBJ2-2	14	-	CASRNGQYTGELFF	TGTGCCAGCAGGAACGGACAGTACACCGGGGAGCTGTTTTTT
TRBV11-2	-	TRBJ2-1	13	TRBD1	CASSLEGGGEQFF	TGTGCCAGCAGCTTGGAAGGGGGCGGTGAGCAGTTCTTC
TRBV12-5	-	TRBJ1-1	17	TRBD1	CASGFKIPGGAGTEAFF	TGTGCTAGTGGTTTTAAGATCCCAGGGGGCGCGGGGACTGAAGCTTTCTTT
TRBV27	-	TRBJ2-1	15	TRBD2	CASSFSGASYNEQFF	TGTGCCAGCAGTTTTAGCGGGGCGTCCTACAATGAGCAGTTCTTC
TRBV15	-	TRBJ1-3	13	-	CATSRDHGYTIYF	TGTGCCACCAGCAGAGATCATGGCTACACCATATATTTT
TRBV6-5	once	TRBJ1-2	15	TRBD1	CASSRSGTGDYGYTF	TGTGCCAGCAGTCGATCCGGGACAGGGGACTATGGCTACACCTTC
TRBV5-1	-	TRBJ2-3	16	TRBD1	CASSLAGQGNTDTQYF	TGCGCCAGCAGCTTGGCCGGACAGGGGAACACAGATACGCAGTATTTT
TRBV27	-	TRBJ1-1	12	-	CASSFQRQEAFF	TGTGCCAGCAGTTTCCAACGACAGGAAGCTTTCTTT
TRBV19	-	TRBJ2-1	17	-	CASSILLTGISYNEQFF	TGTGCCAGTAGTATCCTCCTGACAGGTATCTCCTACAATGAGCAGTTCTTC
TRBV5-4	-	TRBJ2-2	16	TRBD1	CASSLGGTGITGELFF	TGTGCCAGCAGCTTGGGAGGGACAGGGATCACCGGGGAGCTGTTTTTT
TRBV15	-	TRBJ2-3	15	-	CATSSTWDNTDTQYF	TGTGCCACCAGCTCGACCTGGGACAACACAGATACGCAGTATTTT
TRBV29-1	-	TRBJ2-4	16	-	CSVEDDRRQGGNIQYF	TGCAGCGTTGAAGATGATAGGAGACAGGGAGGAAACATTCAGTACTTC
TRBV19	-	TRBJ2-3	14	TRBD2	CASTIAGDYDTQYF	TGTGCCAGTACCATAGCGGGGGACTATGATACGCAGTATTTT
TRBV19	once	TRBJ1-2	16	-	CASSIDPRRSNYGYTF	TGTGCCAGTAGTATAGATCCGAGGCGGTCCAACTATGGCTACACCTTC
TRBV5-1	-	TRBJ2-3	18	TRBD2	CASSLPPRTSGFTDTQYF	TGCGCCAGCAGCCTCCCCCCCAGGACTAGCGGGTTCACAGATACGCAGTATTTT
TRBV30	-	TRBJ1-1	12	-	CAWSVASTEAFF	TGTGCCTGGAGTGTCGCTAGCACTGAAGCTTTCTTT
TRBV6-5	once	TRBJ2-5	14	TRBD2	CASSPGGAQETQYF	TGTGCCAGCAGCCCCGGGGGGGCCCAAGAGACCCAGTACTTC
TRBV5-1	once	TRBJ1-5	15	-	CASSLGSVGNQPQHF	TGCGCCAGCAGCTTGGGTTCGGTGGGCAATCAGCCCCAGCATTTT
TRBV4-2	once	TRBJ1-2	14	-	CASSQSQRNYGYTF	TGTGCCAGCAGCCAATCCCAGAGGAACTATGGCTACACCTTC
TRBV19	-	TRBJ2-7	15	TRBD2	CASKPGRLAGDEQYF	TGTGCCAGTAAGCCTGGGCGACTAGCGGGGGACGAGCAGTACTTC